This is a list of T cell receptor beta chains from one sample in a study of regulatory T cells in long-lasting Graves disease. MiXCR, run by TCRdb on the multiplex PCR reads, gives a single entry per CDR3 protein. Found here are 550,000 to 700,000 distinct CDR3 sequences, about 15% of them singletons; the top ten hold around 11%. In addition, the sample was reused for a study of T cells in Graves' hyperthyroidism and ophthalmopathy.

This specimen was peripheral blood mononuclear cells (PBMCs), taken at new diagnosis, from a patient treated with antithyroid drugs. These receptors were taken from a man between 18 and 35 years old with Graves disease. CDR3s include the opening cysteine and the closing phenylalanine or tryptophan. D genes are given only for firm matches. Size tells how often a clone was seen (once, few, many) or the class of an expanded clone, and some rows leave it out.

CDR3 DNA: TGTGCCAGTAGTACCCCGGGGCAGGTGAGGGGGCATGAGCAGTTCTTC; CDR3 protein: CASSTPGQVRGHEQFF; clone size: NA; J gene: TRBJ2-1; V gene: TRBV19; D gene: TRBD1
CDR3 DNA: TGCAGTGCTAGAGACGGGGGCGGGACAGATACGCAGTATTTT; CDR3 protein: CSARDGGGTDTQYF; clone size: many; J gene: TRBJ2-3; V gene: TRBV20-1; D gene: NA
CDR3 DNA: TGTGCCAGCAGGGGCGGAATTCGCTACGAGCAGTACTTC; CDR3 protein: CASRGGIRYEQYF; clone size: many; J gene: TRBJ2-7; V gene: TRBV28; D gene: NA
CDR3 DNA: NA; CDR3 protein: CASRQTFGPGGNTEAFF; clone size: many; J gene: TRBJ1-1; V gene: TRBV11-2; D gene: NA
CDR3 DNA: TGTGCCAGCAGTTCCCCGGGGAAGAGGAGCTACACCTTC; CDR3 protein: CASSSPGKRSYTF; clone size: many; J gene: TRBJ1-2; V gene: TRBV6-5; D gene: NA
CDR3 DNA: TGTGCCAGCAGCTTGTTAGAGGGTACTGAAGCTTTCTTT; CDR3 protein: CASSLLEGTEAFF; clone size: few; J gene: TRBJ1-1; V gene: TRBV7-9; D gene: NA
CDR3 DNA: TGCAGTGCTAGAGATGCGGGGAGAGGAAACACAGATACGCAGTATTTT; CDR3 protein: CSARDAGRGNTDTQYF; clone size: NA; J gene: TRBJ2-3; V gene: TRBV20-1; D gene: NA
CDR3 DNA: TGTGCCAGCAGCTGGGGACATCCGGGGACAGAGGGCTACACCTTC; CDR3 protein: CASSWGHPGTEGYTF; clone size: NA; J gene: TRBJ1-2; V gene: TRBV5-6; D gene: TRBD1
CDR3 DNA: TGTGCCAGCAGAGCGCCGCAGGGGTACAATGAGCAGTTCTTC; CDR3 protein: CASRAPQGYNEQFF; clone size: NA; J gene: TRBJ2-1; V gene: TRBV12-3/TRBV12-4; D gene: NA
CDR3 DNA: TGTGCCAGCAACTTCTTTCCCCCTAGCGGGAAGAACACCGGGGAGCTGTTTTTT; CDR3 protein: CASNFFPPSGKNTGELFF; clone size: many; J gene: TRBJ2-2; V gene: TRBV28; D gene: TRBD2
CDR3 DNA: TGTGCCAGCAGTTTAGTAGGGACGTCAAACACTGAAGCTTTCTTT; CDR3 protein: CASSLVGTSNTEAFF; clone size: many; J gene: TRBJ1-1; V gene: TRBV28; D gene: NA
CDR3 DNA: TGTGCCAGCAGTTACCTCCTTGGAGGAGGCAATCAGCCCCAGCATTTT; CDR3 protein: CASSYLLGGGNQPQHF; clone size: few; J gene: TRBJ1-5; V gene: TRBV6-2/TRBV6-3; D gene: NA
CDR3 DNA: TGTGCCAGCAGACAATCGGGGACTATCCAAGAGACCCAGTACTTC; CDR3 protein: CASRQSGTIQETQYF; clone size: many; J gene: TRBJ2-5; V gene: TRBV27; D gene: TRBD2
CDR3 DNA: TGTGCCACCAGTGACGGGGGACAGGGGAACGCTGAAGCTTTCTTT; CDR3 protein: CATSDGGQGNAEAFF; clone size: many; J gene: TRBJ1-1; V gene: TRBV24-1; D gene: TRBD1
CDR3 DNA: TGTGCCTGGGGCCAAGGGGGAGCTGAGCAGTTCTTC; CDR3 protein: CAWGQGGAEQFF; clone size: many; J gene: TRBJ2-1; V gene: TRBV30; D gene: NA
CDR3 DNA: TGTGCCAGCAGTGTCAACAGGGATCAGCCCCAGCATTTT; CDR3 protein: CASSVNRDQPQHF; clone size: few; J gene: TRBJ1-5; V gene: TRBV6-1; D gene: NA
CDR3 DNA: TGCGCCAGCAGTGCCGGGACTAGCGGGAGGGCGCGGGAGACCCAGTACTTC; CDR3 protein: CASSAGTSGRARETQYF; clone size: NA; J gene: TRBJ2-5; V gene: TRBV10-2; D gene: TRBD2
CDR3 DNA: TGCAGTGGTACAGGTCCCAATCAGCCCCAGCATTTT; CDR3 protein: CSGTGPNQPQHF; clone size: few; J gene: TRBJ1-5; V gene: TRBV20-1; D gene: NA
CDR3 DNA: TGCAGTGCTACCGGGACTAGCGGGAACGCGAACACCGGGGAGCTGTTTTTT; CDR3 protein: CSATGTSGNANTGELFF; clone size: many; J gene: TRBJ2-2; V gene: TRBV20-1; D gene: TRBD2
CDR3 DNA: TGTGCCAGCAGCTTATATTCGTCGAGCTCTGGAAACACCATATATTTT; CDR3 protein: CASSLYSSSSGNTIYF; clone size: NA; J gene: TRBJ1-3; V gene: TRBV7-9; D gene: NA
CDR3 DNA: TGTGCCAGCAGCTCGGACAGATCCTATGGCTACACCTTC; CDR3 protein: CASSSDRSYGYTF; clone size: many; J gene: TRBJ1-2; V gene: TRBV28; D gene: NA
CDR3 DNA: TGTGCCACCAGTAATTTGGGGACAGCGTGGATGTCCTACAATGAGCAGTTCTTC; CDR3 protein: CATSNLGTAWMSYNEQFF; clone size: NA; J gene: TRBJ2-1; V gene: TRBV24-1; D gene: TRBD1
CDR3 DNA: TGCAGTGCTTTTCCGCGGGGGACTTGGGGTTACAATGAGCAGTTCTTC; CDR3 protein: CSAFPRGTWGYNEQFF; clone size: many; J gene: TRBJ2-1; V gene: TRBV20-1; D gene: TRBD2
CDR3 DNA: TGTGCCAGCAGCTTACAAGGACGTAGGAGCCCGGGCGAGCAGTACTTC; CDR3 protein: CASSLQGRRSPGEQYF; clone size: many; J gene: TRBJ2-7; V gene: TRBV13; D gene: NA
CDR3 DNA: TGTGCCAGCAGCTTATCGGACCTAAGGGATACGCAGTATTTT; CDR3 protein: CASSLSDLRDTQYF; clone size: few; J gene: TRBJ2-3; V gene: TRBV7-3; D gene: NA
CDR3 DNA: TGTGCCAGCAGTTACTTAGGTGGGACAGCCTATGGCTACACCTTC; CDR3 protein: CASSYLGGTAYGYTF; clone size: few; J gene: TRBJ1-2; V gene: TRBV6-5; D gene: TRBD1
CDR3 DNA: TGTGCCAGCAGCCAAACAACAGGACTCACCGGGGAGCTGTTTTTT; CDR3 protein: CASSQTTGLTGELFF; clone size: NA; J gene: TRBJ2-2; V gene: TRBV14; D gene: NA
CDR3 DNA: TGTGCCAGCAGTGAACAGGGTGTCTATGGCTACACCTTC; CDR3 protein: CASSEQGVYGYTF; clone size: NA; J gene: TRBJ1-2; V gene: TRBV6-1; D gene: NA
CDR3 DNA: TGTGCCAGCAGCTTAATGGGGGGGGGGTGGGATGAGCAGTTCTTC; CDR3 protein: CASSLMGGGWDEQFF; clone size: NA; J gene: TRBJ2-1; V gene: TRBV7-8; D gene: TRBD2
CDR3 DNA: TGCGCCAGCAGTGATGCCCAAGGGGGATACGAGCAGTACTTC; CDR3 protein: CASSDAQGGYEQYF; clone size: many; J gene: TRBJ2-7; V gene: TRBV10-1; D gene: NA
CDR3 DNA: TGCAGTGCTAGAGATGGTCTGTCCTACGAGCAGTACTTC; CDR3 protein: CSARDGLSYEQYF; clone size: NA; J gene: TRBJ2-7; V gene: TRBV20-1; D gene: NA
CDR3 DNA: TGTGCCAGTACCAGCCCCAGGGAGGGCAATCAGCCCCAGCATTTT; CDR3 protein: CASTSPREGNQPQHF; clone size: few; J gene: TRBJ1-5; V gene: TRBV19; D gene: NA
CDR3 DNA: TGTGCCAGCAGCTCCGGGATCCACGAGCAGTACTTC; CDR3 protein: CASSSGIHEQYF; clone size: many; J gene: TRBJ2-7; V gene: TRBV7-8; D gene: NA
CDR3 DNA: TGTGCCAGCAGCGTAGAGGTGAAAAATACTGAAGCTTTCTTT; CDR3 protein: CASSVEVKNTEAFF; clone size: NA; J gene: TRBJ1-1; V gene: TRBV9; D gene: NA
CDR3 DNA: TGTGCCAGCAGCGTAGGGAACCCGGGACTAGCGGGAGTCAATGAGCAGTTCTTC; CDR3 protein: CASSVGNPGLAGVNEQFF; clone size: few; J gene: TRBJ2-1; V gene: TRBV9; D gene: TRBD2
CDR3 DNA: TGCAGTGCGTGGTCCGGGACAAATCATCCCGAGCAGTTCTTC; CDR3 protein: CSAWSGTNHPEQFF; clone size: many; J gene: TRBJ2-1; V gene: TRBV20-1; D gene: NA
CDR3 DNA: TGTGCCAGCAGTGCGGGGATTAACACCGGGGAGCTGTTTTTT; CDR3 protein: CASSAGINTGELFF; clone size: many; J gene: TRBJ2-2; V gene: TRBV2; D gene: NA
CDR3 DNA: TGTGCCAGCAGCGTAGAATCGCCCCCCGGGGAGCTGTTTTTT; CDR3 protein: CASSVESPPGELFF; clone size: NA; J gene: TRBJ2-2; V gene: TRBV9; D gene: NA
CDR3 DNA: TGTGCCAGCTCACCGGCGGGGGACACCATATATTTT; CDR3 protein: CASSPAGDTIYF; clone size: few; J gene: TRBJ1-3; V gene: TRBV18; D gene: NA
CDR3 DNA: TGTGCCAGTCGTATGGGGACAGGGGGCACCTACGAGCAGTACTTC; CDR3 protein: CASRMGTGGTYEQYF; clone size: NA; J gene: TRBJ2-7; V gene: TRBV19; D gene: TRBD1
CDR3 DNA: TGCAGTGCTAGTATGCCCCCCCCGGGCCACGAGCAGTACTTC; CDR3 protein: CSASMPPPGHEQYF; clone size: NA; J gene: TRBJ2-7; V gene: TRBV20-1; D gene: NA
CDR3 DNA: TGTGCCAGCATCAAACTCGGGGGGGGCCGGGACGGTGAGAACACCGGGGAGCTGTTTTTT; CDR3 protein: CASIKLGGGRDGENTGELFF; clone size: NA; J gene: TRBJ2-2; V gene: TRBV7-9; D gene: TRBD2